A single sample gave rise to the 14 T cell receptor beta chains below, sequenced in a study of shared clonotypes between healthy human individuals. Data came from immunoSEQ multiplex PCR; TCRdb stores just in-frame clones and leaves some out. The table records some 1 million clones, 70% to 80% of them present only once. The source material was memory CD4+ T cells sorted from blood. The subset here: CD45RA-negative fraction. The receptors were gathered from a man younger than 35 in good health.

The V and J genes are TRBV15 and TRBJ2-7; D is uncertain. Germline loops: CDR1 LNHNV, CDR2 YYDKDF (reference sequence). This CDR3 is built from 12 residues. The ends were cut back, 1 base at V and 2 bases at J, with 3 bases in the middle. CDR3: CATSRGPYEQYF. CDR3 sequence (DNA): TGTGCCACCAGCAGAGGACCCTACGAGCAGTACTTC. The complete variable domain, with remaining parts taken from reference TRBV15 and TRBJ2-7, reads DAMVIQNPRYQVTQFGKPVTLSCSQTLNHNVMYWYQQKSSQAPKLLFHYYDKDFNNEADTPDNFQSRRPNTSFCFLDIRSPGLGDTAMYLCATSRGPYEQYFGPGTRLTVT.

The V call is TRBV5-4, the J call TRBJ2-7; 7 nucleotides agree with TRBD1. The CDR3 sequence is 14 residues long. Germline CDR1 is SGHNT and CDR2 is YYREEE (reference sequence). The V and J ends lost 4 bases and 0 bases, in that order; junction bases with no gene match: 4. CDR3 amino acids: CASSPDRTSYEQYF. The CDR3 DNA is TGTGCCAGCAGCCCGGACAGGACCTCCTACGAGCAGTACTTC.

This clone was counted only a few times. Here the CDR3 DNA reads TGTGCCAGTAGTATCAGGACCCCCGATCAGCCCCAGCATTTT. Translating it yields CASSIRTPDQPQHF. The chain links TRBV19 to TRBJ1-5; D remains unclear. Germline CDR1 reads LNHDA; CDR2 reads SQIVND (reference sequence). The CDR3 spans 14 residues. V was shortened by 3 bases and J by 5 bases, with 11 bases between the two germline ends.

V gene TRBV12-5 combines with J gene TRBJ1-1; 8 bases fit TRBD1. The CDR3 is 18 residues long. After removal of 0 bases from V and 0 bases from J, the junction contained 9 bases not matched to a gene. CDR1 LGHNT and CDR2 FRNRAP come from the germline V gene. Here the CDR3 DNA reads TGTGCTAGTGGTTTGGTCTTAGGGACAGGCAGGATGAACACTGAAGCTTTCTTT. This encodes CASGLVLGTGRMNTEAFF.

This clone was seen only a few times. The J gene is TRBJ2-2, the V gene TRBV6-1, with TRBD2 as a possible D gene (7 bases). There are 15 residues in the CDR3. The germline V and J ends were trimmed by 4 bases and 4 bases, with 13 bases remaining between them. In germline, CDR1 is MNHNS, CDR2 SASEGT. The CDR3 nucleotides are TGTGCCAGCAGTGTGGGGGGGCGAGGCACCGGGGAGCTGTTTTTT. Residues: CASSVGGRGTGELFF.

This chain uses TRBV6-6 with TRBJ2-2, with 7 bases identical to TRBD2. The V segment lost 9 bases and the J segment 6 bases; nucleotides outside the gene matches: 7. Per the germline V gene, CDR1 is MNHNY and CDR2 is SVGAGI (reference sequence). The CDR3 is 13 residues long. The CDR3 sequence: CASQRLAAGELFF. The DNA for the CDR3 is TGTGCCAGTCAGAGACTAGCCGCCGGGGAGCTGTTTTTT.

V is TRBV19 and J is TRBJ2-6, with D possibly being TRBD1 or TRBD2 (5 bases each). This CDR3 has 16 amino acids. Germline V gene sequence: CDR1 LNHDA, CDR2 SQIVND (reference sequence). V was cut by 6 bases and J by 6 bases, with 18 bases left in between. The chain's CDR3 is CASRAPGRSEANVLTF. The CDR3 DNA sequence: TGTGCCAGTAGAGCTCCGGGACGCTCAGAGGCCAACGTCCTGACTTTC.

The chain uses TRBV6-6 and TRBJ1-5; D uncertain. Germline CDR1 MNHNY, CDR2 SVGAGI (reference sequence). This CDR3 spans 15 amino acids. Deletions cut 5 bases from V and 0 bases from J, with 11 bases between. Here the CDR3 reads CASSPGRISNQPQHF. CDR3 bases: TGTGCCAGCAGTCCTGGACGGATTAGCAATCAGCCCCAGCATTTT.

The CDR3 DNA reads TGTGCCAGCAGGTCAAAGTCCGGCTACACCTTC. It yields the protein CASRSKSGYTF. The chain uses TRBV6-5 and TRBJ1-2, with D unclear. Germline values: CDR1 MNHEY, CDR2 SVGAGI. The CDR3 has 11 residues. V dropped 6 bases and J dropped 8 bases, with 10 bases sitting between them.

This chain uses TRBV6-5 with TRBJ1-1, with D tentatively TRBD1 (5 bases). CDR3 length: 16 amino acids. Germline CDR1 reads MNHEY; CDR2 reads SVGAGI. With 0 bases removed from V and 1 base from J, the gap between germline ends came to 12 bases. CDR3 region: CASSYSRWGGNTEAFF. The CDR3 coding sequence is TGTGCCAGCAGTTACTCGAGATGGGGGGGGAACACTGAAGCTTTCTTT.

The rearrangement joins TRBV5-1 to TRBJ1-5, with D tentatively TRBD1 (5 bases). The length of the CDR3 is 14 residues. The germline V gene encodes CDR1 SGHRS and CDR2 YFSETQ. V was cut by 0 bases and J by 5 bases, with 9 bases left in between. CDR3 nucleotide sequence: TGCGCCAGCAGCTTGGGGAGAGGGGATCAGCCCCAGCATTTT. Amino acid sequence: CASSLGRGDQPQHF.

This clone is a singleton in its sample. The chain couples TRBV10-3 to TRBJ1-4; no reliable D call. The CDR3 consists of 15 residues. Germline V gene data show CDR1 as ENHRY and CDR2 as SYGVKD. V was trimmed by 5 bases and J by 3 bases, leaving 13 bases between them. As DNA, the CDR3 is TGTGCCATCAGTCGAATGGGGATACCTAATGAAAAACTGTTTTTT. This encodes CAISRMGIPNEKLFF.

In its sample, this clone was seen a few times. The DNA for the CDR3 is TGTGCCAGCAGCTTAGTGGAGGACCATTATGGCTACACCTTC. The encoded protein is CASSLVEDHYGYTF. V usage is TRBV7-2 and J usage is TRBJ1-2, with D unclear. Germline V gives CDR1 SGHTA, CDR2 FQGNSA. The CDR3 covers 14 residues. V lost 1 base to trimming and J lost 5 bases, with 11 bases between them. Supplemented by reference TRBV7-2 and TRBJ1-2, the full variable domain reads GAGVSQSPSNKVTEKGKDVELRCDPISGHTALYWYRQSLGQGLEFLIYFQGNSAPDKSGLPSDRFSAERTGGSVSTLTIQRTQQEDSAVYLCASSLVEDHYGYTFGSGTRLTVV.

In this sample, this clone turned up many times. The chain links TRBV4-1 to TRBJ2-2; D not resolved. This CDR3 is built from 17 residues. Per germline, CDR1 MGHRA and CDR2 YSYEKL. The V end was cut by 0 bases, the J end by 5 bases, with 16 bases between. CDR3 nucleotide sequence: TGCGCCAGCAGCCAAGATGTCGCCACGGTGGGGACCGGGGAGCTGTTTTTT. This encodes CASSQDVATVGTGELFF.